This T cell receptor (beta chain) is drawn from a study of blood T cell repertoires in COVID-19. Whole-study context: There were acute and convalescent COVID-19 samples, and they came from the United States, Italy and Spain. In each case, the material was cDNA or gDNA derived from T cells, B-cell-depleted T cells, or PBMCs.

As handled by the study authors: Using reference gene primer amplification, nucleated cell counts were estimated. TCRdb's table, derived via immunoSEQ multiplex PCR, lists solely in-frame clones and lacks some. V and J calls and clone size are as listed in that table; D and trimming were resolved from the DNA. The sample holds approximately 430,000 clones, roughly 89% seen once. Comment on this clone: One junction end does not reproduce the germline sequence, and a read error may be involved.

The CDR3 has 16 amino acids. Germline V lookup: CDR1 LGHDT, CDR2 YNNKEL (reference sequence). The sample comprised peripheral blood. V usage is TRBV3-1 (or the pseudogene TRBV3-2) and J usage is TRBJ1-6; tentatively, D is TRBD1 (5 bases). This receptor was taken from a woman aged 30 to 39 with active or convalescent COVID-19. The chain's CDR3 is CASTQGAFSYNSPLHF. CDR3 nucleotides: TGTGCCAGCACCCAAGGGGCATTCTCCTATAATTCACCCCTCCACTTT.